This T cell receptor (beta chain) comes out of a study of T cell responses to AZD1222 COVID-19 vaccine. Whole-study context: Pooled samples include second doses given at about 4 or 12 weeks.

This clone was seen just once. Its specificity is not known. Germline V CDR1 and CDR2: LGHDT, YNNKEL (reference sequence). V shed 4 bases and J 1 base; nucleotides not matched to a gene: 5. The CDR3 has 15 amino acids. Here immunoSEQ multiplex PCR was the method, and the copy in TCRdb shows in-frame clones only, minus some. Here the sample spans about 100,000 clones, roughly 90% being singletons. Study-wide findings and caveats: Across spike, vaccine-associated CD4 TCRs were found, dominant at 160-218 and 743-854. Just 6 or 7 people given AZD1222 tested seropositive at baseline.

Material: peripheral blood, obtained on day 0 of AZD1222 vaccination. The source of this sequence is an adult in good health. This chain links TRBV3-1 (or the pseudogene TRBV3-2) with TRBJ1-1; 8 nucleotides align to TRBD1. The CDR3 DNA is TGTGCCAGCAGCCCATTAGGACAGGGGAACACTGAAGCTTTCTTT. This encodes CASSPLGQGNTEAFF.